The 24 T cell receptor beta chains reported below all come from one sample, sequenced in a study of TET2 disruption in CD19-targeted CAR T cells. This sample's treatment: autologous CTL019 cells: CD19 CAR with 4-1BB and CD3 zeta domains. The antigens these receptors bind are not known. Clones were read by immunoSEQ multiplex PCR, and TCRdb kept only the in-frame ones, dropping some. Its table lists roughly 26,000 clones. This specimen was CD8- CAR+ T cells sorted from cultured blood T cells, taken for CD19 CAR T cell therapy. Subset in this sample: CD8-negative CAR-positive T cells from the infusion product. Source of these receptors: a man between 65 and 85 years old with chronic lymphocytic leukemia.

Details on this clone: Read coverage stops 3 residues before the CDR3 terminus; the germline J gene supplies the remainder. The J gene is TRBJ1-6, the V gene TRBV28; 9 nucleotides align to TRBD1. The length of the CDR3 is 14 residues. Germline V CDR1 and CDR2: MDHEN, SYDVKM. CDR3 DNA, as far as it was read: TGTGCCAGCAGAGGACAGGGGCTATCTCTGGCC. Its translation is CASRGQGLSLA. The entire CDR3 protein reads CASRGQGLSLALHF.

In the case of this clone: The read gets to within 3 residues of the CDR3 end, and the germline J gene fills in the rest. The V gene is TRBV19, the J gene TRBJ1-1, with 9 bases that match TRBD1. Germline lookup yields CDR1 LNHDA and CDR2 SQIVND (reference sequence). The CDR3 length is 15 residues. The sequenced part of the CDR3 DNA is TGTGCCAGTAGTACCCGGACAGGGGTCTTAGGCGAG. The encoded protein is CASSTRTGVLGE. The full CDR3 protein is CASSTRTGVLGEAFF.

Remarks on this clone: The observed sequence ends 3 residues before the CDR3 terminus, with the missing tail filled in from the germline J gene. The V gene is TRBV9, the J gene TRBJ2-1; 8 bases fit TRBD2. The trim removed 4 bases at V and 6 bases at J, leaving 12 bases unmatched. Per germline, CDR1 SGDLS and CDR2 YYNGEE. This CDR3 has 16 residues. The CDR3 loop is CASSLRPGLGSNEQFF. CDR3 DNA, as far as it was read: TGTGCCAGCAGCCTACGTCCGGGACTAGGTAGCAATGAG.

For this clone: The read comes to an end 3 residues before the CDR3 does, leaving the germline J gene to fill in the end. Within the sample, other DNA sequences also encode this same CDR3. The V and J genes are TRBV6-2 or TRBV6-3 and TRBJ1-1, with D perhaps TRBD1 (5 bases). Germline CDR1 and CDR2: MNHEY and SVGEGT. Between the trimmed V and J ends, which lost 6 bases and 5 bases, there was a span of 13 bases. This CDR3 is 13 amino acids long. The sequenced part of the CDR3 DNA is TGTGCCAGCAGCGGGGGGGGGAGGACTGAA. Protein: CASSGGGRTE. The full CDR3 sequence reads CASSGGGRTEAFF.

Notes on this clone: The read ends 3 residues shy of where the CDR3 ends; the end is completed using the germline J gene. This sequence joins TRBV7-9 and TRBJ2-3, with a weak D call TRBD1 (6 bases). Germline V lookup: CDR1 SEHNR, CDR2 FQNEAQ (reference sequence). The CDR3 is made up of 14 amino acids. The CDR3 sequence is CASSNRDNQETQYF. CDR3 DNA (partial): TGTGCCAGCAGCAACCGGGACAATCAAGAGACG.

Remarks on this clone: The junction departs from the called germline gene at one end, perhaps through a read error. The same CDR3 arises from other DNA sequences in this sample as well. The CDR3 region is CASSLTGTGNTIYF. The DNA read from the CDR3 is TGTGCCAGCAGCTTGACAGGAACTGGAAACACT. The rearrangement uses TRBV5-5 and TRBJ1-3; D possibly corresponds to TRBD1 (5 bases). The CDR3 is cut off 3 residues early in the read; its end comes from the germline J gene. The germline V gene has CDR1 SGHKS and CDR2 YYEKEE (reference sequence). This CDR3 has 14 amino acids.

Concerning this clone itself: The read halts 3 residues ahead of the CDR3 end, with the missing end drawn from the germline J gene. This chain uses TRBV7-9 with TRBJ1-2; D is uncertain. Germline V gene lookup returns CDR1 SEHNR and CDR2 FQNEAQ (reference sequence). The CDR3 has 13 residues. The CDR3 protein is CASSSGFPYDYTF. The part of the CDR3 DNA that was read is TGTGCCAGCAGCTCGGGGTTCCCCTACGAC. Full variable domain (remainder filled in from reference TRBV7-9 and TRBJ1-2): DTGVSQNPRHKITKRGQNVTFRCDPISEHNRLYWYRQTLGQGPEFLTYFQNEAQLEKSRLLSDRFSAERPKGSFSTLEIQRTEQGDSAMYLCASSSGFPYDYTFGSGTRLTVV.

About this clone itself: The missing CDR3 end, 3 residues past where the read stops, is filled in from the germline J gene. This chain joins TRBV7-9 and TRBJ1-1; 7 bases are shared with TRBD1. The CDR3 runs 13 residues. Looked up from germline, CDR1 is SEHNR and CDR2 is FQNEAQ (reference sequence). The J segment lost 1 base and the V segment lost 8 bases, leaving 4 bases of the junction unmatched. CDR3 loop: CASVQGGNTEAFF. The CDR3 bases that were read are TGTGCCAGCGTCCAGGGGGGGAACACTGAA.

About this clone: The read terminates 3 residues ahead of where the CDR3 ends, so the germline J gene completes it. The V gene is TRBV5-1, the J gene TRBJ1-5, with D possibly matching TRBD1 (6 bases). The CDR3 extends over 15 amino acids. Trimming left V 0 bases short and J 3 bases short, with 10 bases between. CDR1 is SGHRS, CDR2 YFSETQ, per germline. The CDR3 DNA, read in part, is TGCGCCAGCAGCTTGGCCGGACAGAACAATCAGCCC. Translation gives CASSLAGQNNQP. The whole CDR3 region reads CASSLAGQNNQPQHF.

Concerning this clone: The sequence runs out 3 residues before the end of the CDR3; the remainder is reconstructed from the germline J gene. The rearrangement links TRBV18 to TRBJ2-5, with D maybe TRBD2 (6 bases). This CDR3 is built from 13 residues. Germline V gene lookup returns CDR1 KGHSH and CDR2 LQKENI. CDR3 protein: CASSPTSLATQYF. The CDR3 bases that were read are TGTGCCAGCTCACCGACTAGTCTAGCTACC.

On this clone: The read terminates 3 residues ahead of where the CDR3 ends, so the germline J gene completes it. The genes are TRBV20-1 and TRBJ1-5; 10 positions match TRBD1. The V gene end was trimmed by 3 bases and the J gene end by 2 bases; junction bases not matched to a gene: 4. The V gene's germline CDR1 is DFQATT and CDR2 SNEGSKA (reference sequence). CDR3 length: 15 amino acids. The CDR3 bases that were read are TGCAGTGCTAGCTCCGGGACAGGGGGCAATCAGCCC. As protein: CSASSGTGGNQP. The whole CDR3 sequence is CSASSGTGGNQPQHF.

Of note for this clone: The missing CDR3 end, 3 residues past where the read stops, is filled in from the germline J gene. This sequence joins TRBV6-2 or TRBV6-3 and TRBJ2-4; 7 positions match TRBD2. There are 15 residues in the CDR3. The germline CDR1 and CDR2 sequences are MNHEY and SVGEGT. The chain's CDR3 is CASRNGGLGLGGQYF. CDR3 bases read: TGTGCCAGCAGAAACGGGGGGTTAGGTCTCGGCGGT.

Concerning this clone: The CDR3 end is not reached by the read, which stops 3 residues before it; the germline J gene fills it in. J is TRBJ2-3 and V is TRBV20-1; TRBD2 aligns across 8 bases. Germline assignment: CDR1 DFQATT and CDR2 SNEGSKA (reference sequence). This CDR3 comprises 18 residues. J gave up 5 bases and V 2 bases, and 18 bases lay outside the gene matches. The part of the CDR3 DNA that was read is TGCAGTGCTAGACCTCCCGGCGGCGGGGGGTCGGTTAGAGATACG. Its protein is CSARPPGGGGSVRDT. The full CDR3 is CSARPPGGGGSVRDTQYF.

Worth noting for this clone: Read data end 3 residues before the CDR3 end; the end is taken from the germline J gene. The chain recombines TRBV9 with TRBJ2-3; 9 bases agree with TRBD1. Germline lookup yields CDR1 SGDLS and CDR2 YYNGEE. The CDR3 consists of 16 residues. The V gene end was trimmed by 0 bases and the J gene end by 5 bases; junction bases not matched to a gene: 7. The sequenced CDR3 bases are TGTGCCAGCAGCGTAGGAAGGAGACAGGGGGAAGATACG. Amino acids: CASSVGRRQGEDT. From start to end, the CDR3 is CASSVGRRQGEDTQYF.

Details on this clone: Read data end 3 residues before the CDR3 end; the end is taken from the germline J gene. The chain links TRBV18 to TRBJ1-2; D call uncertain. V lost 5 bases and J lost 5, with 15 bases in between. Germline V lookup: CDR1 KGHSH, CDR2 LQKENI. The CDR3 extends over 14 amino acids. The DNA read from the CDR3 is TGTGCCAGCTCAGCTCAAGCGGAGTATTATGGC. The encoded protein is CASSAQAEYYG. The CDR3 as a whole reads CASSAQAEYYGYTF.

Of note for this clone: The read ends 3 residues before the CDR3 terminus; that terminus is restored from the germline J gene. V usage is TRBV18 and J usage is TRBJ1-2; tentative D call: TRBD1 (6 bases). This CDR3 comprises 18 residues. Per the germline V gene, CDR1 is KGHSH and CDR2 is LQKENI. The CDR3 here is CASSPRRSSGGAEDTYTF. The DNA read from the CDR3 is TGTGCCAGCTCACCGCGGCGGTCTAGCGGGGGGGCCGAGGATACC.

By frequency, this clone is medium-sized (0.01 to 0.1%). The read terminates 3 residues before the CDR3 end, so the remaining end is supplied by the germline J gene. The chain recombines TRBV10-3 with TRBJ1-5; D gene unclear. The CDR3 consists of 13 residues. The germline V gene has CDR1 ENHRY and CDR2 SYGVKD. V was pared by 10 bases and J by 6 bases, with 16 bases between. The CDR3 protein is CASLAGSGQPQHF. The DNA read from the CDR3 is TGTGCCAGCCTGGCGGGATCTGGTCAGCCC.

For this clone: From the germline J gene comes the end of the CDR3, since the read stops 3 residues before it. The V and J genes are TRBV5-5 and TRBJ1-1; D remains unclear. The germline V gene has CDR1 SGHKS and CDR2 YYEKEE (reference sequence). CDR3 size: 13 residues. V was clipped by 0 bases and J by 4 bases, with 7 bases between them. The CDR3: CASSLGHSTEAFF. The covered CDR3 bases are TGTGCCAGCAGCTTGGGACATTCCACTGAA.

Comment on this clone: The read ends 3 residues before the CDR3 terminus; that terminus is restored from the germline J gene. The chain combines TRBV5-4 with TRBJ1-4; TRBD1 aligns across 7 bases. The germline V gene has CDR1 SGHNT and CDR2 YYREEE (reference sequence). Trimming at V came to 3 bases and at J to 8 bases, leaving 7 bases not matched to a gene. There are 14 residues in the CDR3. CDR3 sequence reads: CASSYDRVGEKLFF. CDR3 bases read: TGTGCCAGCAGCTATGACAGGGTTGGAGAAAAA.

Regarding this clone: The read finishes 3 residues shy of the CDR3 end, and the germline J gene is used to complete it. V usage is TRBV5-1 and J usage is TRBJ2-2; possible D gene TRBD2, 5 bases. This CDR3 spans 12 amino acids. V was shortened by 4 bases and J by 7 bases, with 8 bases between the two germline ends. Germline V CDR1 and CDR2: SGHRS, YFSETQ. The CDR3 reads CASSPAGGELFF. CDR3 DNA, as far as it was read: TGCGCCAGCAGCCCGGCGGGCGGGGAG.

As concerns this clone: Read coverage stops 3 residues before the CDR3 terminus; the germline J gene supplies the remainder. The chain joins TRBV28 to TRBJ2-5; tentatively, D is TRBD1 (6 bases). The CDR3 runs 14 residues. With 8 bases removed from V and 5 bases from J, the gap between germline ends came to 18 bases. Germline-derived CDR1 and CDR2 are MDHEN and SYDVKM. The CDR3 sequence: CASALNREWETQYF. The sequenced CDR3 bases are TGTGCCAGCGCCCTAAACAGGGAGTGGGAGACC.

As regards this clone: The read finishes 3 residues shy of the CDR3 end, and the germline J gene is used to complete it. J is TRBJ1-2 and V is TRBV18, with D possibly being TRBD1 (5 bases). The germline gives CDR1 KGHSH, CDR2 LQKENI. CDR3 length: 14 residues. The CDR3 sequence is CASTLYDRTYDYTF. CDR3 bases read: TGTGCCAGCACCCTATACGACAGAACCTACGAC.

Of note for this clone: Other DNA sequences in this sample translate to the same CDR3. The sequenced CDR3 bases are TGTGCCAGCAGCTTAAGCCCATTGAAGGGGGCACAAGAGACA. It yields the protein CASSLSPLKGAQET. The whole CDR3 region reads CASSLSPLKGAQETAFF. V gene TRBV7-7 combines with J gene TRBJ1-1, with 7 bases aligning to TRBD1. The read terminates 3 residues before the CDR3 end, so the remaining end is supplied by the germline J gene. Germline V gene lookup returns CDR1 SSHAT and CDR2 FNYEAQ (reference sequence). CDR3 length equals 17 residues.

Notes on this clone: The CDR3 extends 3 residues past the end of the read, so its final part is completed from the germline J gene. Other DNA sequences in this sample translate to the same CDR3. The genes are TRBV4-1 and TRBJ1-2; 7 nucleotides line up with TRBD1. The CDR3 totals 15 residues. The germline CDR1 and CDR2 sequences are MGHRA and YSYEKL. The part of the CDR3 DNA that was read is TGCGCCAGCAGCCAAGATCCCGGGACAGTTGTGGGC. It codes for CASSQDPGTVVG. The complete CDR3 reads CASSQDPGTVVGYTF.